This T cell receptor beta chain came from a study of control samples from healthy donors and cancer patients. Measured with immunoSEQ multiplex PCR; TCRdb has only the in-frame clones, and not every one. The sample consists of tens of thousands of clones, roughly 94% of them appearing once. The CDR3 extends over 16 amino acids. Germline V gene lookup returns CDR1 MDHEN and CDR2 SYDVKM. The V end was cut by 2 bases, the J end by 2 bases, with 12 bases between. The chain is built from TRBV28 and TRBJ2-2; D not certain. The material sequenced was blood. This receptor was obtained from a young man in good health. In DNA, the CDR3 is TGTGCCAGCAGTTTAGTCCCATCCTTTAACACCGGGGAGCTGTTTTTT. Amino acids: CASSLVPSFNTGELFF.